Reported below is one TCR beta chain. Looked up from germline, CDR1 is SGHTA and CDR2 is FQGNSA. Trimming took 0 bases from V and 5 from J, leaving 10 bases between them. The length of the CDR3 is 14 residues. The data derive from a study of blood T cell repertoires in COVID-19. Study summary: Samples taken during acute and convalescent COVID-19 were collected in the United States, Italy and Spain. Sample material is recorded as cDNA or gDNA derived from T cells, B-cell-depleted T cells, or PBMCs.

In the study's own analysis: Counts of nucleated cells, estimated from reference gene primer amplification, were obtained. Method: immunoSEQ multiplex PCR; TCRdb's copy keeps in-frame clones and lacks some. Clonal size and the V and J genes are those of that table, whereas D and trimming came from the DNA. The repertoire holds 70,000 to 90,000 clones, with around 80% as singletons. The chain links TRBV7-2 to TRBJ1-2, with D perhaps matching TRBD1 (5 bases). The specimen was peripheral blood. The clonotype originates from a woman aged 80 or over with acute or convalescent COVID-19. The chain's CDR3 is CASSLAQGEYGYTF. The CDR3 region has the DNA TGTGCCAGCAGCTTAGCCCAGGGCGAGTATGGCTACACCTTC. The full variable domain, in which reference TRBV7-2 and TRBJ1-2 provide the parts outside the CDR3, is GAGVSQSPSNKVTEKGKDVELRCDPISGHTALYWYRQSLGQGLEFLIYFQGNSAPDKSGLPSDRFSAERTGGSVSTLTIQRTQQEDSAVYLCASSLAQGEYGYTFGSGTRLTVV.